A single sample gave rise to the 25 T cell receptor beta chains below, sequenced in a study of OX40 agonist ivuxolimab in advanced cancers. Receptor amplification or capture employed the immunoSEQ multiplex PCR assay. TCRdb retrieved this table from immuneACCESS and kept in-frame rearrangements only. Not all clones are present; in checked studies, unresolved V genes account for under half, and no reason is known for the remainder. This sample holds some 39,000 clones; around 87% were observed only once. Roughly 3.6% of the sample is in the top ten clones. The sample was CD4+ or CD8+ T cells sorted from blood, taken in a trial of the OX40 agonist ivuxolimab. The receptors stem from an adult with an advanced solid tumor such as melanoma, head and neck, liver or kidney cancer.

J is TRBJ1-5 and V is TRBV7-9, with D possibly matching TRBD1 (5 bases). Trimming shortened V by 3 bases and J by 4 bases, and 10 bases separated the two germline ends. The CDR3 consists of 14 residues. The germline V gene encodes CDR1 SEHNR and CDR2 FQNEAQ (reference sequence). The CDR3 sequence is CASSFQGPNQPQHF. The CDR3 DNA reads as TGTGCCAGCAGCTTTCAGGGACCTAATCAGCCCCAGCATTTT.

The genes are TRBV28 and TRBJ2-7; either TRBD1 or TRBD2 may supply D (8 bases each). Trimming shortened V by 2 bases and J by 6 bases, and 23 bases separated the two germline ends. CDR3 length: 17 amino acids. Germline V gene sequence: CDR1 MDHEN, CDR2 SYDVKM. The CDR3 nucleotides read TGTGCCAGCAGTTTAACAGGGGGGAGCGGGAGACGGCTCGAGCAGTACTTC. It translates to CASSLTGGSGRRLEQYF.

This chain uses TRBV7-9 with TRBJ2-7, with D possibly TRBD1 on 5 matching bases. V was shortened by 6 bases and J by 1 base, with 16 bases between the two germline ends. Germline V gene lookup returns CDR1 SEHNR and CDR2 FQNEAQ (reference sequence). This CDR3 is 15 amino acids long. The CDR3 here is CASSLTDTLSYEQYF. In DNA, the CDR3 is TGTGCCAGCAGTCTAACGGACACTTTGTCCTACGAGCAGTACTTC. The variable domain in full, completed from reference TRBV7-9 and TRBJ2-7, reads DTGVSQNPRHKITKRGQNVTFRCDPISEHNRLYWYRQTLGQGPEFLTYFQNEAQLEKSRLLSDRFSAERPKGSFSTLEIQRTEQGDSAMYLCASSLTDTLSYEQYFGPGTRLTVT.

The genes are TRBV27 and TRBJ1-1; 8 bases map to TRBD1. Trimming at V came to 4 bases and at J to 4 bases, leaving 8 bases not matched to a gene. Per germline, CDR1 MNHEY and CDR2 SMNVEV (reference sequence). The CDR3 spans 15 residues. The CDR3 is CASSSTGVRSTEAFF. CDR3 coding DNA: TGTGCCAGCAGTTCGACAGGGGTCCGGAGCACTGAAGCTTTCTTT.

The rearrangement joins TRBV28 to TRBJ2-1; no definite D call. CDR1 MDHEN and CDR2 SYDVKM come from the germline V gene. This CDR3 comprises 13 residues. V lost 6 bases, J lost 13 bases, and 19 bases lay in between. As DNA, the CDR3 is TGTGCCAGCAGCCCAGCGTTTGTACATCAACAGTTCTTC. It translates to CASSPAFVHQQFF.

In DNA, the CDR3 is TGTGCCAGCACCCGGACAGGAGAGGGAGGCTACACCTTC. This gives the protein CASTRTGEGGYTF. V usage is TRBV6-6 and J usage is TRBJ1-2; 7 nucleotides agree with TRBD1. After removal of 7 bases from V and 8 bases from J, the junction contained 10 bases not matched to a gene. In germline, CDR1 is MNHNY, CDR2 SVGAGI (reference sequence). CDR3 length: 13 amino acids.

The V and J genes are TRBV6-5 and TRBJ1-5; TRBD1 agrees at 7 bases. The V gene end was trimmed by 6 bases and the J gene end by 0 bases; junction bases not matched to a gene: 2. Germline CDR1 MNHEY, CDR2 SVGAGI. The CDR3 has 14 residues. This CDR3 is CASRRDSSNQPQHF. DNA for the CDR3: TGTGCCAGCAGGAGGGACAGTAGCAATCAGCCCCAGCATTTT.

The rearrangement links TRBV4-2 to TRBJ2-3; D remains unclear. Germline CDR1 LGHNA, CDR2 YNFKEQ. V was trimmed by 0 bases and J by 0 bases, leaving 7 bases between them. This CDR3 is built from 15 residues. The CDR3: CASSQDRVSTDTQYF. CDR3 DNA: TGTGCCAGCAGCCAAGATCGTGTAAGCACAGATACGCAGTATTTT.

This clone has only a few counts. This chain connects TRBV5-1 to TRBJ2-5; the D gene is possibly TRBD1 (6 bases). CDR3 size: 13 residues. Germline assignment: CDR1 SGHRS and CDR2 YFSETQ. Trimming took off 0 bases at V and 5 bases at J, with 8 bases between the two ends. The CDR3 sequence: CASSLEQGETQYF. Written as DNA, the CDR3 is TGCGCCAGCAGCTTGGAACAGGGTGAGACCCAGTACTTC. Complete variable domain (other parts from reference TRBV5-1 and TRBJ2-5): KAGVTQTPRYLIKTRGQQVTLSCSPISGHRSVSWYQQTPGQGLQFLFEYFSETQRNKGNFPGRFSGRQFSNSRSEMNVSTLELGDSALYLCASSLEQGETQYFGPGTRLLVL.

This clone was observed once. The chain recombines TRBV7-2 with TRBJ2-1; no clear D gene. The CDR3 has 15 residues. Trimming removed 5 bases from V and 1 base from J, with 12 bases in between. Germline lookup yields CDR1 SGHTA and CDR2 FQGNSA. The CDR3 region is CASSRLARSYNEQFF. Here the CDR3 DNA reads TGTGCCAGCAGCCGGCTGGCGAGATCCTACAATGAGCAGTTCTTC.

This sequence joins TRBV23-1 and TRBJ1-5, with D perhaps TRBD1 (6 bases). TRBV23-1 is annotated as an ORF whose role is uncertain. The CDR3 is 14 amino acids. With 2 bases removed from V and 7 bases from J, the gap between germline ends came to 12 bases. The CDR3 nucleotides are TGCGCCAGCAGTCAAGGGGACAAGATCCAGCCCCAGCATTTT. Translation: CASSQGDKIQPQHF.

Only one count was recorded for this clone. V is TRBV29-1 and J is TRBJ1-3; D is possibly TRBD1 (5 bases). CDR3 size: 13 residues. Trimming left V 2 bases short and J 1 base short, with 6 bases between. Germline loops: CDR1 SQVTM, CDR2 ANQGSEA. For the CDR3, the DNA is TGCAGCGTTGAAAGGGGTTCTGGAAACACCATATATTTT. Protein sequence: CSVERGSGNTIYF.

The rearrangement uses TRBV15 and TRBJ1-5, with 9 bases fitting TRBD1. Germline V gene data show CDR1 as LNHNV and CDR2 as YYDKDF (reference sequence). Germline trimming cut 1 base from V and 6 bases from J; bases unmatched to any gene: 4. The CDR3 has 15 amino acids. DNA of the CDR3: TGTGCCACCAGCAGAGGAACACAGGGGGCTCAGCCCCAGCATTTT. Translating gives CATSRGTQGAQPQHF.

The rearrangement joins TRBV11-3 to TRBJ1-2; TRBD1 aligns across 10 bases. In germline, CDR1 is SGHNT, CDR2 YENEEA. The J segment lost 4 bases and the V segment lost 2 bases, leaving 4 bases of the junction unmatched. The CDR3 is 15 amino acids. Here the CDR3 reads CASSLTGQGVYGYTF. CDR3 nucleotides: TGTGCCAGCAGCTTAACCGGACAGGGGGTCTATGGCTACACCTTC.

The chain combines TRBV7-2 with TRBJ1-1; D is ambiguous. CDR1 SGHTA and CDR2 FQGNSA come from the germline V gene. This CDR3 contains 11 residues. V gave up 3 bases and J gave up 10 bases, with 9 bases separating them. CDR3 DNA sequence: TGTGCCAGCAGCTTGGGCAAAGGAGCTTTCTTT. It translates to CASSLGKGAFF.

The V call is TRBV4-2, the J call TRBJ2-3; TRBD2 matches at 9 bases. The CDR3 spans 16 residues. Trimming removed 1 base from V and 2 bases from J; junction bases left unmatched: 4. Germline V gene lookup returns CDR1 LGHNA and CDR2 YNFKEQ. The CDR3 nucleotides read TGTGCCAGCAGCCAAGGATGGACTAGCGACACAGATACGCAGTATTTT. It encodes CASSQGWTSDTDTQYF.

With respect to this clone: A read error may account for a junction end that differs from germline. The rearrangement links TRBV9 to TRBJ2-7; D is undetermined. CDR1 and CDR2 from the germline V gene are SGDLS and YYNGEE. The CDR3 spans 13 residues. The DNA for the CDR3 is TGTGCCAGCAGCCCCAGAACCTCCTCCGAGCAGTACTTC. Amino acid sequence: CASSPRTSSEQYF.

This clone is judged medium-sized. The chain recombines TRBV11-3 with TRBJ2-7; D not resolved. Germline V gene sequence: CDR1 SGHNT, CDR2 YENEEA. The CDR3 sequence is 14 residues long. Between the trimmed V and J ends, which lost 5 bases and 0 bases, there was a span of 11 bases. The CDR3 protein is CASSPTWSSYEQYF. The CDR3 DNA reads TGTGCCAGCAGCCCAACCTGGAGCTCCTACGAGCAGTACTTC.

The rearrangement uses TRBV4-2 and TRBJ2-7, with 11 nucleotides matching TRBD2. The V gene's germline CDR1 is LGHNA and CDR2 YNFKEQ. J lost 2 bases, V lost 4 bases, and 7 bases had no gene match. This CDR3 region has 16 residues. The CDR3 loop reads CASSRAGTSGTYEQYF. For the CDR3, the DNA is TGTGCCAGCAGCCGGGCCGGGACTAGCGGAACCTACGAGCAGTACTTC.

The chain carries TRBV28 and TRBJ2-3; D gene ambiguous. The V gene's germline CDR1 is MDHEN and CDR2 SYDVKM. The CDR3 covers 14 residues. V lost 8 bases and J 2 bases, leaving 14 bases between the germline ends. The CDR3 loop reads CASGWSSLTDTQYF. Written as DNA, the CDR3 is TGTGCCAGCGGGTGGAGCTCCCTCACAGATACGCAGTATTTT.

On this clone: At one end the junction does not follow the germline gene, possibly because of a read error. The chain links TRBV7-7 to TRBJ2-3; D call uncertain. The CDR3 extends over 13 amino acids. Per the germline V gene, CDR1 is SSHAT and CDR2 is FNYEAQ (reference sequence). CDR3 in amino acids: CASSLGSTDTQYF. CDR3 DNA: TGTGCTAGCAGCTTAGGAAGCACAGATACGCAGTATTTT.

V and J are TRBV27 and TRBJ1-5; D not resolved. V lost 6 bases and J 2 bases, leaving 11 bases between the germline ends. Germline-derived CDR1 and CDR2 are MNHEY and SMNVEV (reference sequence). The CDR3 is made up of 14 amino acids. The chain's CDR3 is CASSPGTGNQPQHF. The CDR3 bases are TGTGCCAGCAGCCCAGGCACAGGCAATCAGCCCCAGCATTTT.

The gene calls are TRBV2 and TRBJ2-5, with 7 bases lining up with TRBD2. The V gene's germline CDR1 is SNHLY and CDR2 FYNNEI. V was pared by 8 bases and J by 5 bases, with 8 bases of the junction left unmatched. This CDR3 is 13 amino acids long. The CDR3 DNA sequence: TGTGCCAGCCATTGGCGGGAGCAGGAGACCCAGTACTTC. It codes for CASHWREQETQYF.

CDR3 amino acids: CASSQELSAGDIQYF. CDR3 DNA sequence: TGTGCCAGCAGCCAAGAACTCTCCGCCGGGGACATTCAGTACTTC. This chain connects TRBV4-2 to TRBJ2-4; the D gene is possibly TRBD2 (5 bases). Germline V CDR1 and CDR2: LGHNA, YNFKEQ. The V gene lost 0 bases and the J gene lost 8 bases, with 14 bases spanning the gap. The CDR3 runs 15 residues.

The chain has TRBV11-3 and TRBJ2-7, with 10 bases fitting TRBD2. The CDR3 totals 16 residues. The V and J ends lost 2 bases and 5 bases, in that order; junction bases with no gene match: 9. Germline V lookup: CDR1 SGHNT, CDR2 YENEEA. The CDR3 protein is CASSLIGTLAGDEQYF. In DNA form, the CDR3 reads TGTGCCAGCAGCTTAATTGGGACCCTAGCGGGAGACGAGCAGTACTTC.